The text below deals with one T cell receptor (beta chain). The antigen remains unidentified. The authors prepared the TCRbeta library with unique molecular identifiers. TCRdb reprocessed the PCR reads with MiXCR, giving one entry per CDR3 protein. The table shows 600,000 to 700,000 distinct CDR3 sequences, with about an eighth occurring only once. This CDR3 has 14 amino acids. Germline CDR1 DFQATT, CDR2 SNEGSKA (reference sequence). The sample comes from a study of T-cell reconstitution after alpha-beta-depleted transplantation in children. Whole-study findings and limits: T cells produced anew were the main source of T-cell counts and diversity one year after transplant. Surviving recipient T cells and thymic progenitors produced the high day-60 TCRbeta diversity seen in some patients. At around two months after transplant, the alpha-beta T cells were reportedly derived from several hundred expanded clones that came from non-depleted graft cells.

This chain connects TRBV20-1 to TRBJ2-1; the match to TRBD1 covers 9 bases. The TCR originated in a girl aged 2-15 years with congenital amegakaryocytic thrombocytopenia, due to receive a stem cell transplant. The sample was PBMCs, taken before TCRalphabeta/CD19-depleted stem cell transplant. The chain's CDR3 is CRVNTGGGDNEQFF. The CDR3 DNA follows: TGCAGGGTCAACACAGGGGGCGGAGACAATGAGCAGTTCTTC.